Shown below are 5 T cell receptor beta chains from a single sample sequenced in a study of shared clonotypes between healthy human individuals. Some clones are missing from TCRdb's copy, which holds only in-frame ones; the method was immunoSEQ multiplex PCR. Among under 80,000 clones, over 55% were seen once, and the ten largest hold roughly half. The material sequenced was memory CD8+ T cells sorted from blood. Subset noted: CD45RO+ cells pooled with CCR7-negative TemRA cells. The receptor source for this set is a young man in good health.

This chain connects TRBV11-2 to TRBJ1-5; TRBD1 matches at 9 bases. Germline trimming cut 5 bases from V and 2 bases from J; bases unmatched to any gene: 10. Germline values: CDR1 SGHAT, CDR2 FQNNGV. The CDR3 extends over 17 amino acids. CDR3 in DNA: TGTGCCAGCAGCCCAAAAACAGGGGGCGTTGGCAATCAGCCCCAGCATTTT. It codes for CASSPKTGGVGNQPQHF.

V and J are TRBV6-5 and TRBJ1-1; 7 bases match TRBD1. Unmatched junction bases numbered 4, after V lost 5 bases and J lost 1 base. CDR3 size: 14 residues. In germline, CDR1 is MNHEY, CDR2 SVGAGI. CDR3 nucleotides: TGTGCCAGCAGTCAACACAGGGGGAACACTGAAGCTTTCTTT. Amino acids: CASSQHRGNTEAFF.

The CDR3, as DNA: TGTGCCTGGAGTGTTGGTGGGGGAGGACTTGATGAGCAGTTCTTC. Translated, it gives CAWSVGGGGLDEQFF. The rearrangement joins TRBV30 to TRBJ2-1, with a tentative D call TRBD2 (6 bases). Trimming shortened V by 0 bases and J by 8 bases, and 17 bases separated the two germline ends. CDR1 GTSNPN and CDR2 SVGIG come from the germline V gene (reference sequence). The CDR3 contains 15 residues.

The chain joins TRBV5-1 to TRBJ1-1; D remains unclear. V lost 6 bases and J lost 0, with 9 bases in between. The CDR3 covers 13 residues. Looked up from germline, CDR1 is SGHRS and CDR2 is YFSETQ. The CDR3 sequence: CASTPDMNTEAFF. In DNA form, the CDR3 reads TGCGCCAGCACTCCAGACATGAACACTGAAGCTTTCTTT.

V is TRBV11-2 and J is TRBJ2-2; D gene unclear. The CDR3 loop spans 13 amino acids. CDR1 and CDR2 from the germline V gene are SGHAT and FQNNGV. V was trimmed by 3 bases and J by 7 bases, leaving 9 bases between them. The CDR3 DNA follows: TGTGCCAGCAGCTTTCCCGGTGGCGGGGAGCTGTTTTTT. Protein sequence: CASSFPGGGELFF.